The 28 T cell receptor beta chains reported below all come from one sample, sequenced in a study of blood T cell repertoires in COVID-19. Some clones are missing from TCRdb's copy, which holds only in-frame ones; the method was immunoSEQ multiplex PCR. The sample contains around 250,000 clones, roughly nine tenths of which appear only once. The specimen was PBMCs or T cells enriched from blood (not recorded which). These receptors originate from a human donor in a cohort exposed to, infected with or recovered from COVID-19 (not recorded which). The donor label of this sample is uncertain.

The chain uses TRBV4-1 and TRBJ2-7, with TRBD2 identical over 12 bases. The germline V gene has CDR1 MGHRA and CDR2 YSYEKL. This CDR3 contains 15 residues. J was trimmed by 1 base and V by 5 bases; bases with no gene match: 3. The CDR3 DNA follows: TGCGCCAGCAGCTACCTAGCGGGGGGGTCCTACGAGCAGTACTTC. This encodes CASSYLAGGSYEQYF.

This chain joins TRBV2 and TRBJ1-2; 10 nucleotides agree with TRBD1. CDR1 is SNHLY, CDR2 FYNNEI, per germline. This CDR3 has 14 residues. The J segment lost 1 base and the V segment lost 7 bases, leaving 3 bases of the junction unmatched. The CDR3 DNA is TGTGCCAGCATCCGGGACAGGGGTAACTATGGCTACACCTTC. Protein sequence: CASIRDRGNYGYTF.

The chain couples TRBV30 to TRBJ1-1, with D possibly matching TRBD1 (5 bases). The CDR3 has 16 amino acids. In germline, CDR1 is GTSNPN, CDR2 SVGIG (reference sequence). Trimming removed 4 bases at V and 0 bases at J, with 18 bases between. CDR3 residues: CAWIGFIPGVNTEAFF. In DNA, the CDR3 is TGTGCCTGGATTGGGTTTATCCCGGGGGTGAACACTGAAGCTTTCTTT.

In DNA form, the CDR3 reads TGTGCCAGCAGCCCGGACGGGATGCCGGGCTATGGCTACACCTTC. This gives the protein CASSPDGMPGYGYTF. The chain employs TRBV27 and TRBJ1-2, with no clear D. The germline gives CDR1 MNHEY, CDR2 SMNVEV (reference sequence). The V gene lost 6 bases and the J gene lost 4 bases, with 18 bases spanning the gap. CDR3 size: 15 residues.

DNA of the CDR3: TGTGCCAGCAGCTTGGATGGGGGACTTGAAGCTTTCTTT. Amino acids: CASSLDGGLEAFF. The J gene is TRBJ1-1, the V gene TRBV5-4, with D perhaps matching TRBD1 (5 bases). The length of the CDR3 is 13 residues. Trimming shortened V by 0 bases and J by 7 bases, and 10 bases separated the two germline ends. CDR1 SGHNT and CDR2 YYREEE come from the germline V gene (reference sequence).

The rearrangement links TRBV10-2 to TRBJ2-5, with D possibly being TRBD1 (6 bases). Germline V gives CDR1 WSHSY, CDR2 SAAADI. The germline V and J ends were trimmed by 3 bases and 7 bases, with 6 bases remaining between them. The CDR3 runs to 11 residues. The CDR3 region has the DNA TGCGCCAGCAGTGAACAGGGGACCCAGTACTTC. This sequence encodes CASSEQGTQYF.

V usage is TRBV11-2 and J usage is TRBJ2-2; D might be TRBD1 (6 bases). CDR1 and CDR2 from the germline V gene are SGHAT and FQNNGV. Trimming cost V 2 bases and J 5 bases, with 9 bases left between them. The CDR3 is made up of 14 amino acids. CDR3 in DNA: TGTGCCAGCAGCTTATTCGGGACAACCGGGGAGCTGTTTTTT. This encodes CASSLFGTTGELFF.

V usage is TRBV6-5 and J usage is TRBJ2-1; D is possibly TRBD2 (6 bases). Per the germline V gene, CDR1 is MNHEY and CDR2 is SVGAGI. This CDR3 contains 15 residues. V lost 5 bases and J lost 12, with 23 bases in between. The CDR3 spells CASSRQAPTFGGQFF. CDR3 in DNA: TGTGCCAGCAGTCGCCAGGCCCCCACTTTCGGGGGGCAGTTCTTC.

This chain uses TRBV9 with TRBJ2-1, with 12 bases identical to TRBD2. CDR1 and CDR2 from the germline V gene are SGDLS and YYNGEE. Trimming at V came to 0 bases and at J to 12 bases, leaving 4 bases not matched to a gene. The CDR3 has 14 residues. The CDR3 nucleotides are TGTGCCAGCAGCGTAGGGACTAGCGGGGTTTGGCAGTTCTTC. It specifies CASSVGTSGVWQFF.

CDR3 nucleotide sequence: TGTGCCAGCAGTCCACGGGAGTGGCGGCTCCATCAGCCCCAGCATTTT. This encodes CASSPREWRLHQPQHF. The gene calls are TRBV28 and TRBJ1-5, with D unresolved. Germline values: CDR1 MDHEN, CDR2 SYDVKM. There are 16 residues in the CDR3. The V end was cut by 5 bases, the J end by 5 bases, with 19 bases between.

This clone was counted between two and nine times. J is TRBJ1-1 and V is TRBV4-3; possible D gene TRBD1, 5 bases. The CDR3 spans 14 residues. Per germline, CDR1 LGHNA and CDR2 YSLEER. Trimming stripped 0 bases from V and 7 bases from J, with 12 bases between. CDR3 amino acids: CASSQEGRASEAFF. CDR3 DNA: TGCGCCAGCAGCCAAGAGGGCAGGGCAAGTGAAGCTTTCTTT.

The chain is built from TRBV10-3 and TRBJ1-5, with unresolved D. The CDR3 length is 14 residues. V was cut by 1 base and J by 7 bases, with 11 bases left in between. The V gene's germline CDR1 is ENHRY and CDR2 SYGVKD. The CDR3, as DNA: TGTGCCATCAGTGAGTTCCAGGAGGAACAGCCCCAGCATTTT. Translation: CAISEFQEEQPQHF.

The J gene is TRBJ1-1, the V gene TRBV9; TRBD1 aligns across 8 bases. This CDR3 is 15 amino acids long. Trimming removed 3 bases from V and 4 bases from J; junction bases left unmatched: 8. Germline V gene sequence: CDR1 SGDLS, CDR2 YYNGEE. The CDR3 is CASSAGQGEGTEAFF. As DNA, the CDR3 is TGTGCCAGCAGCGCAGGACAGGGAGAGGGCACTGAAGCTTTCTTT.

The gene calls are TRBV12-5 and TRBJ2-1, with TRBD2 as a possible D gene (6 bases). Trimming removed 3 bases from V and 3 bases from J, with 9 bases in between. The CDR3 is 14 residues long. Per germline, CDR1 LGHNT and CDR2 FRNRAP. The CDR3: CASGLGGNYNEQFF. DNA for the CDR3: TGTGCTAGTGGTTTAGGCGGGAACTACAATGAGCAGTTCTTC.

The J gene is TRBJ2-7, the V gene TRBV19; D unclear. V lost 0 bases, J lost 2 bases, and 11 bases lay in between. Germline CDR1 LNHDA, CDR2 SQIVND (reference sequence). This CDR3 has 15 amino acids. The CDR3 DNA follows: TGTGCCAGTAGTATAGATCACACAACCACCTACGAGCAGTACTTC. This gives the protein CASSIDHTTTYEQYF.

The CDR3 loop is CASSLTGLNANEKLFF. The CDR3 DNA reads as TGTGCCAGCAGCCTGACAGGTTTGAACGCTAATGAAAAACTGTTTTTT. This rearrangement joins TRBV7-9 to TRBJ1-4; tentative D call: TRBD1 (6 bases). The length of the CDR3 is 16 residues. V was clipped by 5 bases and J by 3 bases, with 16 bases between them. Germline V CDR1 and CDR2: SEHNR, FQNEAQ (reference sequence).

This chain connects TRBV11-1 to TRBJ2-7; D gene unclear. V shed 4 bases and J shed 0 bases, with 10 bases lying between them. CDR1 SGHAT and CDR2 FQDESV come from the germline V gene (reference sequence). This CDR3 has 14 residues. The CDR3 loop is CASSSTFYSYEQYF. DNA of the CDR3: TGTGCCAGCAGCTCGACATTTTACTCCTACGAGCAGTACTTC.

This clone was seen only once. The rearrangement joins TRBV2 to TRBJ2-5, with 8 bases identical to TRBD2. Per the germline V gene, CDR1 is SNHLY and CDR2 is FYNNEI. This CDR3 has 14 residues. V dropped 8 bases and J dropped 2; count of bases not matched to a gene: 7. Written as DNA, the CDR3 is TGTGCCAGCGGAGAGGTAGCGGGGCAAGAGACCCAGTACTTC. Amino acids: CASGEVAGQETQYF.

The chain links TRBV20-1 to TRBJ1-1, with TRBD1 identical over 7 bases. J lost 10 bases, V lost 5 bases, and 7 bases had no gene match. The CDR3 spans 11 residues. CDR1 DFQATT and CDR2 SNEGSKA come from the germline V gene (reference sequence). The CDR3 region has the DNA TGCAGTGCTGACCGGGACAGTCGAGCTTTCTTT. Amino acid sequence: CSADRDSRAFF.

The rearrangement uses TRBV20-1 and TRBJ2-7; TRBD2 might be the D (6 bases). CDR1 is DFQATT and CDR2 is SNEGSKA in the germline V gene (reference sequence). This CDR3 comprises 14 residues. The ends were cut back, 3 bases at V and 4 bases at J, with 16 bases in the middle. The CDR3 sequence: CSASRPGDWYEQYF. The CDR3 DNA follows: TGCAGTGCTAGTCGCCCGGGGGATTGGTACGAGCAGTACTTC.

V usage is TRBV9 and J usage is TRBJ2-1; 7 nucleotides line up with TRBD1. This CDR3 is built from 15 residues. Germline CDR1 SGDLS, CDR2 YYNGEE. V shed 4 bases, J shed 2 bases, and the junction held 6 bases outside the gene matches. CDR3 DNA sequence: TGTGCCAGCAGCATGACAGGGAATCCCTACAATGAGCAGTTCTTC. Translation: CASSMTGNPYNEQFF.

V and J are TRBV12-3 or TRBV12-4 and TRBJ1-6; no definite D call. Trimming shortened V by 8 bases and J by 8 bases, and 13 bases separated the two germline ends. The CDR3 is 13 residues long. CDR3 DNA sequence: TGTGCCAGCGCCCAAAGACGGGATTCACCCCTCCACTTT. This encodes CASAQRRDSPLHF.

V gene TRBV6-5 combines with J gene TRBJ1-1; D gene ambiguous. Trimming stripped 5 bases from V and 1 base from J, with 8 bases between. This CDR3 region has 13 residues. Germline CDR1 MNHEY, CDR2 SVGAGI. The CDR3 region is CASSLSRNTEAFF. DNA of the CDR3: TGTGCCAGCAGTCTTTCCCGGAACACTGAAGCTTTCTTT.

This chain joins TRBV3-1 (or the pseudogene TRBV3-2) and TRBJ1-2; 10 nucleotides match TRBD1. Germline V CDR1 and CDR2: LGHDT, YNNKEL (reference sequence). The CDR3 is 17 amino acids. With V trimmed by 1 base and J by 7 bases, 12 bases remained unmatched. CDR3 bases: TGTGCCAGCAGCCAAGGGACAGGGGGTCTTAGTCCTGGTGGCTACACCTTC. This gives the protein CASSQGTGGLSPGGYTF.

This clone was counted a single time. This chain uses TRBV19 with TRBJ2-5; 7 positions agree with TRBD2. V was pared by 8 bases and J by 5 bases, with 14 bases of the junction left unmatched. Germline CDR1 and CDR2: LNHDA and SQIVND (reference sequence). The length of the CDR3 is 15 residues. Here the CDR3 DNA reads TGTGCCAGTCAACAAACTAGCGTCAGCCCCGAGACCCAGTACTTC. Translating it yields CASQQTSVSPETQYF.

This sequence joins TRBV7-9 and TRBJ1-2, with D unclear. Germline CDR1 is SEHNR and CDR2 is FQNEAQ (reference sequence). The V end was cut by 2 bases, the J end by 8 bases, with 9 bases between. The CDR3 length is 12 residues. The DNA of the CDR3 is TGTGCCAGCAGCTTACTCCCGGAGGGCTACACCTTC. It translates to CASSLLPEGYTF.

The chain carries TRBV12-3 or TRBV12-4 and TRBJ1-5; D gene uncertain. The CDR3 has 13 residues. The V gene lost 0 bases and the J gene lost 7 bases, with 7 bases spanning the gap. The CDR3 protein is CASSLAEDQPQHF. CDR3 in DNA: TGTGCCAGCAGTTTAGCGGAGGACCAGCCCCAGCATTTT.

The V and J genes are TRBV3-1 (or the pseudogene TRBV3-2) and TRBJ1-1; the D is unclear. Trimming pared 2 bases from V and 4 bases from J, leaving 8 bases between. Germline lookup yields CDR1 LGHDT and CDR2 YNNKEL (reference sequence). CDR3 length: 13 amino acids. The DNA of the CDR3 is TGTGCCAGCAGCCAAATGTCGGGCACTGAAGCTTTCTTT. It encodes CASSQMSGTEAFF.